This T cell receptor (beta chain) is drawn from a study of blood T cell repertoires in COVID-19. The overall study: PBMCs, B-cell-depleted T cells, or T cells provided the cDNA or gDNA that made up the material.

As processed by the authors: Amplifying reference gene primers gave estimates of nucleated cell counts. Some clones are missing from TCRdb's copy, which holds only in-frame ones; the method was immunoSEQ multiplex PCR. For V, J and clone size, that table is used; D and trimming come from the DNA. The table records roughly 100,000 clones, over 70% of them present only once. The CDR3 loop spans 14 amino acids. The V gene end was trimmed by 7 bases and the J gene end by 4 bases; junction bases not matched to a gene: 5. CDR1 and CDR2 from the germline V gene are MDHEN and SYDVKM. The origin of this receptor is a man aged 60 to 75 with acute or convalescent COVID-19. The sample consisted of peripheral blood. The chain links TRBV28 to TRBJ2-1, with 9 bases that match TRBD2. As DNA, the CDR3 is TGTGCCAGCATCCTGACTAGCGGTTACAATGAGCAGTTCTTC. Protein product: CASILTSGYNEQFF.